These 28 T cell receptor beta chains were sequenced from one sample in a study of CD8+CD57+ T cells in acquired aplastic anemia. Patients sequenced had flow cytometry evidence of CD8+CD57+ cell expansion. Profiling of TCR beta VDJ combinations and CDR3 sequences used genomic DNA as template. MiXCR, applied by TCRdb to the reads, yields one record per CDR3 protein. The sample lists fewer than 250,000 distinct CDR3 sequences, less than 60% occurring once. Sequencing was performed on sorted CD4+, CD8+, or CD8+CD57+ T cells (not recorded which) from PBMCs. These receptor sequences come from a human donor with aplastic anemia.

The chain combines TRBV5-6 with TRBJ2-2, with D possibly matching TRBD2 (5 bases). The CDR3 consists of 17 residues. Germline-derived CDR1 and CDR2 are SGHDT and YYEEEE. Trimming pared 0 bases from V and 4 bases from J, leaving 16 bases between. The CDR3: CASSLGVAIEGTGELFF. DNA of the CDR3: TGTGCCAGCAGCTTGGGGGTGGCCATTGAGGGCACCGGGGAGCTGTTTTTT.

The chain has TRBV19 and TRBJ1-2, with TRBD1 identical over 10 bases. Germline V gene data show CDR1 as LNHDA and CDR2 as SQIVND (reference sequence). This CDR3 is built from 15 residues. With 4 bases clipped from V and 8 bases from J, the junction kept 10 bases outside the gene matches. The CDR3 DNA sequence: TGTGCCAGTAGTACGGACAGGGGGAGAAGCTTAGGCTACACCTTC. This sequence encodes CASSTDRGRSLGYTF.

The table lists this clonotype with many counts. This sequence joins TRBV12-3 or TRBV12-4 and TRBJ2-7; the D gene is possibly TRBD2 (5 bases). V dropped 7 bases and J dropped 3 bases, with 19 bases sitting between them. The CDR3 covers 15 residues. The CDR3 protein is CASTPTLDWGYEQYF. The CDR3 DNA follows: TGTGCCAGCACCCCGACCCTGGACTGGGGCTACGAGCAGTACTTC.

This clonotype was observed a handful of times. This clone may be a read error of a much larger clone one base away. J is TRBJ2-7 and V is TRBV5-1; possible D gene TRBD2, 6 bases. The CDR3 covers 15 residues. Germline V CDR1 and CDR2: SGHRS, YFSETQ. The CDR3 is CGSSLAPGRGNEQYF. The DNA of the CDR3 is TGCGGCAGCAGCTTGGCCCCAGGGCGCGGGAACGAGCAGTACTTC.

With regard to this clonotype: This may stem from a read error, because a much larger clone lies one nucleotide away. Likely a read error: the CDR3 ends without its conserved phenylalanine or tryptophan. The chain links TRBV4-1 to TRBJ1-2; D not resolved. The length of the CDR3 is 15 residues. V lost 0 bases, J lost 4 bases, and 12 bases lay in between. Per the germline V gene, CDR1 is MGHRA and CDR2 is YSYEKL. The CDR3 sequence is CASSQESGVGYGYTL. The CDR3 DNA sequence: TGCGCCAGCAGCCAAGAATCAGGTGTAGGCTATGGCTACACCCTC.

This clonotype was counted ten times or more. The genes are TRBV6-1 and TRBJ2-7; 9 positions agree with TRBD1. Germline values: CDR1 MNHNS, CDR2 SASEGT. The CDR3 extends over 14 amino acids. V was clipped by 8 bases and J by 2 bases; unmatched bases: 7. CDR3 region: CASEAGQGTYEQYF. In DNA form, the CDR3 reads TGTGCCAGCGAAGCGGGACAGGGTACCTACGAGCAGTACTTC.

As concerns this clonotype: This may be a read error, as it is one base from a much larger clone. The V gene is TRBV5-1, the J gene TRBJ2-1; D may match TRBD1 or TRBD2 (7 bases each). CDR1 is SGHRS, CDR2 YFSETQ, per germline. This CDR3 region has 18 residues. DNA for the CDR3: TGTGCCAGCAGCTTGGAGGGGGCTAGCGGTGTTATCCCCTACGAGCAGTTCTTC. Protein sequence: CASSLEGASGVIPYEQFF.

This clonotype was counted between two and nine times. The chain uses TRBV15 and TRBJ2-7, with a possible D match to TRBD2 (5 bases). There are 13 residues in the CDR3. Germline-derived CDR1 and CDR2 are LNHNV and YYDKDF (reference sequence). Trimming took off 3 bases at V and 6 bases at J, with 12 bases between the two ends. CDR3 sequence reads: CATSSPSRVEQYF. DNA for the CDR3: TGTGCCACCAGCAGCCCCTCGAGGGTCGAGCAGTACTTC.

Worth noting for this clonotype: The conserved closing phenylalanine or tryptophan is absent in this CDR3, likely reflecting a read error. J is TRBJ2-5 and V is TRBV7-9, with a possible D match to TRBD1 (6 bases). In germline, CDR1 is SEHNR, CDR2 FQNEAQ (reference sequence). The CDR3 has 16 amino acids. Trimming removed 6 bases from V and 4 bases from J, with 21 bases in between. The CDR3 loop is CASSEVVGGMGETQYV. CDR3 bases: TGTGCCAGCAGTGAAGTTGTAGGGGGAATGGGAGAGACCCAGTACGTC.

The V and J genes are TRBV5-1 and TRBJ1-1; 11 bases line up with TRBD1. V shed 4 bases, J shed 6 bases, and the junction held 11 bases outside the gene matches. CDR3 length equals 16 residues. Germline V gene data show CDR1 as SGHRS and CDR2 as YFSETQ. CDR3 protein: CASSTGTGGKKAEAFF. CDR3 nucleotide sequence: TGCGCCAGCAGCACCGGGACAGGGGGTAAAAAGGCTGAAGCTTTCTTT.

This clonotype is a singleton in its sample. CDR3: CASSEGPPSPQHF. The CDR3 nucleotides are TGTGCCAGCAGTGAAGGCCCCCCCAGCCCCCAGCATTTT. V usage is TRBV2 and J usage is TRBJ1-6; no firm D call. The J call may not be correct, given that the DNA end is closer to TRBJ1-5. This CDR3 is 13 amino acids long. Germline V gene sequence: CDR1 SNHLY, CDR2 FYNNEI.

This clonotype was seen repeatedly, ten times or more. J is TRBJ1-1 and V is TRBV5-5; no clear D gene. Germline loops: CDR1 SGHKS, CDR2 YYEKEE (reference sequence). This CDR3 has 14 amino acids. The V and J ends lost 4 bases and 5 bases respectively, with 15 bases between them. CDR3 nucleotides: TGTGCCAGCAGCGCCCGCTACGAGTCGACTGAAGCTTTCTTT. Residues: CASSARYESTEAFF. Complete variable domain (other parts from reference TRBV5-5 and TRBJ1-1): DAGVTQSPTHLIKTRGQQVTLRCSPISGHKSVSWYQQVLGQGPQFIFQYYEKEERGRGNFPDRFSARQFPNYSSELNVNALLLGDSALYLCASSARYESTEAFFGQGTRLTVV.

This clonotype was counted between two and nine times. The DNA of the CDR3 is TGTGCCAGCAGCGACAGGGAATATGCTGAAGCTTTCTTT. Amino acid sequence: CASSDREYAEAFF. The V and J genes are TRBV2 and TRBJ1-1; 7 bases align to TRBD1. Trimming cost V 6 bases and J 6 bases; bases outside gene matches: 7. The CDR3 loop spans 13 amino acids. From germline, CDR1 is SNHLY and CDR2 FYNNEI.

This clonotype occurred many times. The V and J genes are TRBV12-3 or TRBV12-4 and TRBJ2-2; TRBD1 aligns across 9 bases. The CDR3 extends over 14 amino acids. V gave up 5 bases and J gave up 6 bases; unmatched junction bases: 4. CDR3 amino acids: CASSPWTGAGELFF. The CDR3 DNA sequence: TGTGCCAGCAGTCCCTGGACAGGGGCCGGGGAGCTGTTTTTT.

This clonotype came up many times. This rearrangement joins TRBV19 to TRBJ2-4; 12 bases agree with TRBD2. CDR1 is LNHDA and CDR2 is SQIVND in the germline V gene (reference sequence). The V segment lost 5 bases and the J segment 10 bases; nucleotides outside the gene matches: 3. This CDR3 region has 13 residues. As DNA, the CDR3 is TGTGCCAGTAGTCCTAGCGGGGGGGGAATTCAGTACTTC. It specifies CASSPSGGGIQYF.

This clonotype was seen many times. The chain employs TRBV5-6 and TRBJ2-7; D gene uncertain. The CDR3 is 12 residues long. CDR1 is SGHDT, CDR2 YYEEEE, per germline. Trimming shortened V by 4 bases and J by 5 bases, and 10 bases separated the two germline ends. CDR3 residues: CASSPRVNEQYF. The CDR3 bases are TGTGCCAGCAGCCCTCGGGTGAACGAGCAGTACTTC.

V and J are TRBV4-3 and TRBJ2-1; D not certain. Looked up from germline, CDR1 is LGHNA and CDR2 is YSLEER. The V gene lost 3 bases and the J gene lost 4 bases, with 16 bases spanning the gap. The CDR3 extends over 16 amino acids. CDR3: CASSHRSSGQYNEQFF. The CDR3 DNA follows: TGCGCCAGCAGCCACAGGAGCTCCGGGCAGTACAATGAGCAGTTCTTC.

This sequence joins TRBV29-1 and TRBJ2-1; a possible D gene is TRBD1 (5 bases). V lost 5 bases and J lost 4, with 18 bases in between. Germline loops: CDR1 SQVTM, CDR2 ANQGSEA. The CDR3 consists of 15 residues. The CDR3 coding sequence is TGCAGCGTTCACTCAGGGCAGGGATTGTACAATGAGCAGTTCTTC. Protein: CSVHSGQGLYNEQFF.

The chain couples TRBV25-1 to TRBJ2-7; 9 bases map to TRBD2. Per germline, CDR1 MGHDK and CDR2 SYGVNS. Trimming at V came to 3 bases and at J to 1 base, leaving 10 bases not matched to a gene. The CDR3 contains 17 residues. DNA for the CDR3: TGTGCCAGCAGTGACGGGGCGGGGGGGCCGAGGTCCTACGAGCAGTACTTC. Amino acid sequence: CASSDGAGGPRSYEQYF.

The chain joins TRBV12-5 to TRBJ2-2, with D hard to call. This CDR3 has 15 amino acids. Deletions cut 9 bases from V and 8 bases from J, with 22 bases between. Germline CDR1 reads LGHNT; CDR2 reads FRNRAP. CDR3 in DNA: TGTGCTAGCGCCCCGATCCTCTGGGCGTGGGGGGAGCTGTTTTTT. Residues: CASAPILWAWGELFF.

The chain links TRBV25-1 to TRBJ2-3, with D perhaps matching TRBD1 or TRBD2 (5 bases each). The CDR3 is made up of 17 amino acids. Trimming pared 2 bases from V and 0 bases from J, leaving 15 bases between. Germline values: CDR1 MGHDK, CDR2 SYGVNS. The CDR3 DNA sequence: TGTGCCAGCAGTGAAGCGGCGGGCAGGGCTAGCACAGATACGCAGTATTTT. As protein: CASSEAAGRASTDTQYF.

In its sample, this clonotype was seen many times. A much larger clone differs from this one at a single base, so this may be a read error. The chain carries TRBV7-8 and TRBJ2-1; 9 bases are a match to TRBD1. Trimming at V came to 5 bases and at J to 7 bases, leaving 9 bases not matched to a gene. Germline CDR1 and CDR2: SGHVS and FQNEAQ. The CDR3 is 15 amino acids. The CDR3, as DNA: TGTGCCAGCAGCCCTTGGACAGGGGTAGGGAATGAGCAGTTCTTC. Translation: CASSPWTGVGNEQFF.

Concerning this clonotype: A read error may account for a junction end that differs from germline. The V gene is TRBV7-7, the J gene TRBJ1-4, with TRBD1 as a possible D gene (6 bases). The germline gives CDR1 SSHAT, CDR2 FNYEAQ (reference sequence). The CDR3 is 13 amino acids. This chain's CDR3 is CASSLGGDEKLFF. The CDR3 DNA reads TGTGCTAGCAGCTTAGGGGGAGATGAAAAACTGTTTTTT.

CDR3 amino acids: CASGLAGGNTF. The CDR3 bases are TGTGCCAGCGGACTAGCGGGGGGTAACACCTTC. The chain carries TRBV7-3 and TRBJ1-2; D might be TRBD1 (5 bases). The CDR3 totals 11 residues. Trimming left V 8 bases short and J 12 bases short, with 16 bases between. From germline, CDR1 is SGHTA and CDR2 FQGTGA. Complete variable domain (other parts from reference TRBV7-3 and TRBJ1-2): GAGVSQTPSNKVTEKGKYVELRCDPISGHTALYWYRQSLGQGPEFLIYFQGTGAADDSGLPNDRFFAVRPEGSVSTLKIQRTERGDSAVYLCASGLAGGNTFGSGTRLTVV.

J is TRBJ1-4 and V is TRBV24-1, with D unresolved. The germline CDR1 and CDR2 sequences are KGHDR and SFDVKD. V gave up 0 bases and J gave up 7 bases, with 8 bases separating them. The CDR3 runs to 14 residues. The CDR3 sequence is CATSDLSNPEKLFF. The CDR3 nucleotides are TGTGCCACCAGTGATTTGAGTAATCCTGAAAAACTGTTTTTT.

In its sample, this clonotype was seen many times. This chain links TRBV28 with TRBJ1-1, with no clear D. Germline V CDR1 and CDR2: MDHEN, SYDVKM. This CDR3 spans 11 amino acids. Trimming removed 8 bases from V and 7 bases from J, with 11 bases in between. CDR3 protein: CASGRSGEAFF. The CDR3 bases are TGTGCCAGCGGCCGGTCGGGTGAAGCTTTCTTT.

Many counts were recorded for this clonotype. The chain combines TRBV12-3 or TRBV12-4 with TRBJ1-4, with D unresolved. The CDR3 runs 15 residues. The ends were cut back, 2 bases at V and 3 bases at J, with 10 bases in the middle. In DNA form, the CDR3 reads TGTGCCAGCAGTTTAATAGGACGGCCTAATGAAAAACTGTTTTTT. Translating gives CASSLIGRPNEKLFF.

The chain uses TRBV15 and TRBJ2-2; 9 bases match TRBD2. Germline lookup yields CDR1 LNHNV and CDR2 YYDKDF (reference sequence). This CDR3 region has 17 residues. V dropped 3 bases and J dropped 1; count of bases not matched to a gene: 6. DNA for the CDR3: TGTGCCACCAGCAGCTTGCCACTAGCGGGGAACACCGGGGAGCTGTTTTTT. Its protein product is CATSSLPLAGNTGELFF.